This TCR beta chain was captured by sequencing in a study of CD8 T cells in Susac syndrome. Overall study: Clinically active disease was present in 5 or 6 of the sequenced Susac syndrome patients. Roughly eight of these patients were in remission.

CDR1 SGHTA and CDR2 FQGNSA come from the germline V gene. Trimming left V 1 base short and J 5 bases short, with 15 bases between. The CDR3 extends over 15 amino acids. When the RNA was reverse transcribed, random hexamers were used with an input of about 0.5 to 1 ug. Amplification of TCR beta CDR3 spanned 54 Vbeta and 13 Jbeta via immunoSEQ multiplex PCR. TCRdb redid the calling of the immunoSEQ multiplex PCR reads with MiXCR, one entry per CDR3 protein. The repertoire holds 100,000 or so distinct CDR3 sequences, with about 95% as singletons. TCR beta sequencing was performed on blood CD8+ and CD4+ T cells. Negative isolation yielded CD8+ and CD4+ T cells; FACS enriched TEMRA cells.

Sequenced sample: CD8+ T cells from PBMCs. This TCR was sampled from a human donor with Susac syndrome. The chain is built from TRBV7-2 and TRBJ2-7; TRBD2 might be the D (5 bases). The CDR3 loop is CASSLDNWVEDEQYF. In nucleotides, the CDR3 is TGTGCCAGCAGCTTAGATAATTGGGTGGAGGACGAGCAGTACTTC.